What follows are 7 T cell receptor beta chains derived from one specimen sequenced in a study of shared clonotypes between healthy human individuals. Repertoires were generated with immunoSEQ multiplex PCR, while TCRdb's copy carries only in-frame clones and drops some. Among 75,000 to 100,000 clones listed, around half were seen once. Sequenced: PBMCs. The receptors here all came from a woman between 35 and 50 years old in good health. Some clones in this sample may be carry-over from other donors' samples.

V usage is TRBV28 and J usage is TRBJ1-2; TRBD1 is a possible D gene (5 bases). Trimming pared 7 bases from V and 7 bases from J, leaving 13 bases between. The CDR3 is 12 residues long. Germline V CDR1 and CDR2: MDHEN, SYDVKM. CDR3 amino acids: CASTSRGIGYTF. Here the CDR3 DNA reads TGTGCCAGCACCTCAAGGGGTATTGGCTACACCTTC.

This chain uses TRBV20-1 with TRBJ2-5, with TRBD2 as a possible D gene (5 bases). Germline V gene data show CDR1 as DFQATT and CDR2 as SNEGSKA (reference sequence). The CDR3 is 10 residues long. CDR3 nucleotide sequence: TGCACGACGGGACAAGAGACCCAGTACTTC. It translates to CTTGQETQYF.

V gene TRBV28 combines with J gene TRBJ1-4; D uncertain. Germline V lookup: CDR1 MDHEN, CDR2 SYDVKM. The CDR3 is 14 amino acids. Trimming shortened V by 3 bases and J by 4 bases, and 9 bases separated the two germline ends. In nucleotides, the CDR3 is TGTGCCAGCAGTTTGGTTCAGCTTAATGAAAAACTGTTTTTT. Translation: CASSLVQLNEKLFF.

This clone was observed a handful of times. The V and J genes are TRBV27 and TRBJ2-3, with D hard to call. The CDR3 spans 11 residues. The V gene's germline CDR1 is MNHEY and CDR2 SMNVEV (reference sequence). V was clipped by 6 bases and J by 0 bases, with 1 base between them. This chain's CDR3 is CASRSTDTQYF. DNA for the CDR3: TGTGCCAGCAGAAGCACAGATACGCAGTATTTT.

This clone was recorded at least ten times. The V call is TRBV6-4, the J call TRBJ2-3; maybe TRBD1 (5 bases). The ends were cut back, 4 bases at V and 1 base at J, with 9 bases in the middle. Germline values: CDR1 MRHNA, CDR2 SNTAGT. This CDR3 has 14 amino acids. The CDR3 spells CASSVQGGTDTQYF. The CDR3 DNA reads TGTGCCAGCAGTGTTCAGGGTGGCACAGATACGCAGTATTTT.

V is TRBV29-1 and J is TRBJ2-7, with 12 bases matching TRBD2. The CDR3 has 14 residues. The J segment lost 3 bases and the V segment lost 4 bases, leaving 4 bases of the junction unmatched. CDR1 is SQVTM, CDR2 ANQGSEA, per germline. The chain's CDR3 is CSVVASGRVYEQYF. The CDR3 DNA reads as TGCAGCGTTGTGGCTAGCGGGAGGGTCTACGAGCAGTACTTC.

This clone was recorded many times. The genes are TRBV2 and TRBJ1-5; 7 nucleotides line up with TRBD1. V gave up 5 bases and J gave up 1 base; unmatched junction bases: 11. The CDR3 is made up of 17 amino acids. Germline lookup yields CDR1 SNHLY and CDR2 FYNNEI. CDR3 coding DNA: TGTGCCAGCAGTCGACAGGGAGGTCCCGGCAGCAATCAGCCCCAGCATTTT. It specifies CASSRQGGPGSNQPQHF.